The 14 T cell receptor beta chains presented below share a single source sample, sequenced in a study of technical replicates of blood from a handful of donors. Produced via immunoSEQ multiplex PCR; TCRdb's table is partial and in-frame only. Of tens of thousands of clones in the sample, around 90% were seen once. The sample comprised T cells isolated from PBMCs. Source of these receptors: a human donor in good health.

This chain connects TRBV2 to TRBJ2-3; a weak D match, TRBD2 (6 bases). Germline V gives CDR1 SNHLY, CDR2 FYNNEI. The CDR3 runs 20 residues. The germline V and J ends were trimmed by 7 bases and 3 bases, with 32 bases remaining between them. The CDR3 protein is CASKIRLGVAVFLGTDTQYF. DNA for the CDR3: TGTGCCAGCAAGATACGGCTGGGAGTAGCGGTGTTCTTAGGGACAGATACGCAGTATTTT.

The CDR3 is CAWSVLGGNTGELFF. CDR3 sequence (DNA): TGTGCCTGGAGTGTTTTGGGGGGGAACACCGGGGAGCTGTTTTTT. The chain employs TRBV30 and TRBJ2-2, with D possibly matching TRBD2 (6 bases). Trimming took off 0 bases at V and 1 base at J, with 9 bases between the two ends. In germline, CDR1 is GTSNPN, CDR2 SVGIG (reference sequence). This CDR3 spans 15 amino acids. The full variable domain, completed using reference TRBV30 and TRBJ2-2, is SQTIHQWPATLVQPVGSPLSLECTVEGTSNPNLYWYRQAAGRGLQLLFYSVGIGQISSEVPQNLSASRPQDRQFILSSKKLLLSDSGFYLCAWSVLGGNTGELFFGEGSRLTVL.

The rearrangement uses TRBV27 and TRBJ2-7; possibly TRBD2 for D (6 bases). The CDR3 has 13 amino acids. The germline CDR1 and CDR2 sequences are MNHEY and SMNVEV (reference sequence). V was trimmed by 3 bases and J by 1 base, leaving 7 bases between them. The CDR3 protein is CASSLAGSYEQYF. The CDR3, as DNA: TGTGCCAGCAGTTTGGCGGGATCCTACGAGCAGTACTTC.

This clone was seen once. CDR3 in amino acids: CASTSGRLYEQYF. CDR3 DNA: TGTGCCAGCACCAGCGGGAGATTATACGAGCAGTACTTC. The chain joins TRBV2 to TRBJ2-7; 8 nucleotides line up with TRBD2. Trimming took 7 bases from V and 4 from J; bases not matched to a gene: 6. This CDR3 spans 13 amino acids. The V gene's germline CDR1 is SNHLY and CDR2 FYNNEI.

The chain combines TRBV25-1 with TRBJ2-7; D is possibly TRBD1 (5 bases). Deletions cut 1 base from V and 3 bases from J, with 7 bases between. Germline V lookup: CDR1 MGHDK, CDR2 SYGVNS. The CDR3 totals 13 residues. The CDR3 DNA reads as TGTGCCAGCAGTGAATCCGACAGCTACGAGCAGTACTTC. This sequence encodes CASSESDSYEQYF.

The chain uses TRBV7-9 and TRBJ1-2; 7 bases fit TRBD1. Germline CDR1 SEHNR, CDR2 FQNEAQ (reference sequence). CDR3 length: 15 residues. Losses at the gene ends were 1 base for V and 5 bases for J; bases not matched to a gene: 7. The CDR3 nucleotides read TGTGCCAGCAGCTTAGGTGAGGGGGCGCGGTATGGCTACACCTTC. Translating it yields CASSLGEGARYGYTF.

The rearrangement uses TRBV4-1 and TRBJ2-3; 9 bases line up with TRBD1. This CDR3 is 20 amino acids long. Trimming cost V 3 bases and J 1 base; bases outside gene matches: 17. Looked up from germline, CDR1 is MGHRA and CDR2 is YSYEKL. The CDR3 DNA is TGCGCCAGCAGCCATTACTTACAGGGGGCGGGGGTGTACGGCACAGATACGCAGTATTTT. Amino acids: CASSHYLQGAGVYGTDTQYF.

This sequence joins TRBV10-2 and TRBJ2-1; 9 positions match TRBD2. The CDR3 loop spans 17 amino acids. The germline CDR1 and CDR2 sequences are WSHSY and SAAADI. V shed 2 bases and J 4 bases; nucleotides not matched to a gene: 9. CDR3 loop: CASSEKSSGNLYNEQFF. Written as DNA, the CDR3 is TGCGCCAGCAGTGAGAAGTCTAGCGGGAACCTTTACAATGAGCAGTTCTTC.

This clone occurred once. V gene TRBV5-1 combines with J gene TRBJ2-7; 10 bases agree with TRBD1. The V gene's germline CDR1 is SGHRS and CDR2 YFSETQ. The J segment lost 2 bases and the V segment lost 4 bases, leaving 9 bases of the junction unmatched. The length of the CDR3 is 16 residues. The DNA for the CDR3 is TGCGCCAGCAGCCCGAGACAGGGGGCTGTAACCTACGAGCAGTACTTC. It codes for CASSPRQGAVTYEQYF. Full variable domain (remainder filled in from reference TRBV5-1 and TRBJ2-7): KAGVTQTPRYLIKTRGQQVTLSCSPISGHRSVSWYQQTPGQGLQFLFEYFSETQRNKGNFPGRFSGRQFSNSRSEMNVSTLELGDSALYLCASSPRQGAVTYEQYFGPGTRLTVT.

This clone occurred a few times. The chain carries TRBV13 and TRBJ1-1; 9 bases are shared with TRBD1. The CDR3 covers 14 residues. Germline values: CDR1 PRHDT, CDR2 FYEKMQ (reference sequence). Unmatched junction bases numbered 7, after V lost 5 bases and J lost 6 bases. CDR3 residues: CASSPGQGMAEAFF. The DNA for the CDR3 is TGTGCCAGCAGCCCCGGACAGGGGATGGCTGAAGCTTTCTTT.

The chain couples TRBV27 to TRBJ2-7, with 9 bases lining up with TRBD1. The CDR3 consists of 15 residues. Germline CDR1 MNHEY, CDR2 SMNVEV (reference sequence). V lost 4 bases to trimming and J lost 1 base; unmatched junction nucleotides: 5. The CDR3 reads CASSSRTGDSYEQYF. For the CDR3, the DNA is TGTGCCAGCAGTTCCCGGACAGGGGATTCCTACGAGCAGTACTTC.

The rearrangement uses TRBV9 and TRBJ1-2; the match to TRBD1 covers 7 bases. The junction had 3 bases not matched to a gene; V was cut back by 0 bases and J by 4 bases. Per germline, CDR1 SGDLS and CDR2 YYNGEE. CDR3 length: 14 amino acids. CDR3 DNA: TGTGCCAGCAGCGTAGGGGACAGCCTCTATGGCTACACCTTC. This encodes CASSVGDSLYGYTF.

The rearrangement links TRBV27 to TRBJ1-1; the match to TRBD1 covers 9 bases. This CDR3 spans 17 amino acids. V lost 1 base to trimming and J lost 0 bases; unmatched junction nucleotides: 6. Germline CDR1 and CDR2: MNHEY and SMNVEV (reference sequence). The CDR3 bases are TGTGCCAGCAGTTTATTAAGGGGGACAGGGCTGAACACTGAAGCTTTCTTT. It specifies CASSLLRGTGLNTEAFF.

This clone was detected a few times. The chain is built from TRBV7-9 and TRBJ1-5; 8 bases align to TRBD1. The CDR3 is made up of 14 amino acids. Looked up from germline, CDR1 is SEHNR and CDR2 is FQNEAQ (reference sequence). The junction had 0 bases not matched to a gene; V was cut back by 0 bases and J by 5 bases. The CDR3 coding sequence is TGTGCCAGCAGCTTAGCGGGACAGGATCAGCCCCAGCATTTT. Protein product: CASSLAGQDQPQHF.